One T cell receptor (beta chain) is described in this entry. Its antigen is currently unknown. This record belongs to a study of identical twins. Study observations and caveats: Cross-sectional statistics underpinned the conclusions; the same donors were not followed.

From the 5' RACE reads, TCRdb called clonotypes with MiXCR, one entry per CDR3 protein. The table records hundreds of thousands of distinct CDR3 sequences, 8.6% of them present only once. These same data were also listed under a study on yellow fever vaccine responses in identical twins.

The sequence derives from a young woman in good health. The source material was PBMCs.

The CDR3 spells CSARPSGVGTDTQYF. CDR3 in DNA: TGCAGTGCTAGGCCTAGCGGGGTCGGCACAGATACGCAGTATTTT. V and J are TRBV20-1 and TRBJ2-3; 9 nucleotides match TRBD2. The CDR3 contains 15 residues. CDR1 and CDR2 (germline): DFQATT, SNEGSKA (reference sequence). Germline trimming cut 3 bases from V and 1 base from J; bases unmatched to any gene: 5.